This T cell receptor beta chain was recovered during a study of graft-versus-host responses after intestinal transplantation. Sequencing used immunoSEQ multiplex PCR; TCRdb keeps in-frame clones, though not all of them. The sample shows fewer than 95,000 clones, over 85% of them seen only once. Remarks on this clone: What it binds is not known.

Germline CDR1 and CDR2: MGHRA and YSYEKL. The CDR3 consists of 16 residues. Trimming took 3 bases from V and 0 from J, leaving 13 bases between them. The origin of this receptor is a human donor who received an intestinal transplant. The chain uses TRBV4-1 and TRBJ2-3; D possibly corresponds to TRBD1 (7 bases). Source: unstimulated CD8+ T cells sorted from spleen or lymph node cells, taken before intestinal transplant. CDR3 nucleotide sequence: TGCGCCAGCAGCCACCCGACAGGGACTAGCACAGATACGCAGTATTTT. This sequence encodes CASSHPTGTSTDTQYF.